The 21 T cell receptor beta chains given below trace back to one sample, sequenced in a study of somatic mutations in cytotoxic T cells in rheumatoid arthritis. Produced via immunoSEQ multiplex PCR; TCRdb's table is partial and in-frame only. The table includes some 20,000 clones, approximately 71% detected once. Sequencing was performed on CD8+ T cells sorted from blood. These TCRs come from an adult with rheumatoid arthritis.

Within the sample, this clone is large. The gene calls are TRBV5-1 and TRBJ2-3, with 7 bases that match TRBD1. This CDR3 has 14 residues. With V trimmed by 4 bases and J by 3 bases, 5 bases remained unmatched. CDR1 and CDR2 from the germline V gene are SGHRS and YFSETQ. The CDR3 sequence: CASSLSTGTDTQYF. The CDR3 nucleotides read TGCGCCAGCAGCCTTTCGACAGGGACAGATACGCAGTATTTT.

This clone was seen only a few times. This rearrangement joins TRBV4-1 to TRBJ2-3; the match to TRBD2 covers 8 bases. Trimming at V came to 6 bases and at J to 4 bases, leaving 12 bases not matched to a gene. There are 16 residues in the CDR3. Germline V CDR1 and CDR2: MGHRA, YSYEKL. The CDR3 coding sequence is TGCGCCAGCAGTCCGACTAGCGTGGATTGGGCAGATACGCAGTATTTT. Protein: CASSPTSVDWADTQYF.

The rearrangement joins TRBV5-4 to TRBJ2-4; D remains unclear. The germline gives CDR1 SGHNT, CDR2 YYREEE (reference sequence). The germline V and J ends were trimmed by 0 bases and 8 bases, with 15 bases remaining between them. CDR3 length equals 15 residues. CDR3 region: CASSLAQVFGDIQYF. DNA of the CDR3: TGTGCCAGCAGCTTGGCCCAAGTCTTCGGCGACATTCAGTACTTC.

The rearrangement links TRBV6-6 to TRBJ2-1; D is possibly TRBD1 or TRBD2 (5 bases each). There are 15 residues in the CDR3. The V end lost 5 bases, the J end lost 8 bases, and 19 bases lay between the germline ends. CDR1 is MNHNY and CDR2 is SVGAGI in the germline V gene (reference sequence). CDR3 protein: CASSPLLEGMDEQFF. CDR3 sequence (DNA): TGTGCCAGCAGTCCGCTTCTTGAGGGGATGGATGAGCAGTTCTTC.

This clone showed up just a few times. The V call is TRBV27, the J call TRBJ1-2; 9 nucleotides line up with TRBD1. Trimming at V came to 5 bases and at J to 4 bases, leaving 5 bases not matched to a gene. The CDR3 extends over 14 amino acids. The germline V gene encodes CDR1 MNHEY and CDR2 SMNVEV (reference sequence). CDR3 sequence (DNA): TGTGCCAGCAGTGCGGGACAGGGCTCCTATGGCTACACCTTC. Its protein is CASSAGQGSYGYTF.

The table lists this clone with a count of one. The chain has TRBV28 and TRBJ1-3; D not resolved. Germline V gene data show CDR1 as MDHEN and CDR2 as SYDVKM. The V end lost 2 bases, the J end lost 1 base, and 9 bases lay between the germline ends. The CDR3 consists of 15 residues. This CDR3 is CASSLRPASGNTIYF. The CDR3 nucleotides are TGTGCCAGCAGTTTACGTCCCGCATCTGGAAACACCATATATTTT.

A single count supports this clone. The rearrangement links TRBV4-3 to TRBJ2-7; 9 bases agree with TRBD1. The germline V gene encodes CDR1 LGHNA and CDR2 YSLEER. V lost 3 bases to trimming and J lost 2 bases; unmatched junction nucleotides: 11. CDR3 length: 17 amino acids. In DNA form, the CDR3 reads TGCGCCAGCAGCCAGGATATCGACAGGGGGATCACCTACGAGCAGTACTTC. Its translation is CASSQDIDRGITYEQYF.

This clone was seen more than once but under ten times. The chain combines TRBV29-1 with TRBJ2-3; TRBD2 agrees at 8 bases. Germline trimming cut 3 bases from V and 0 bases from J; bases unmatched to any gene: 5. From germline, CDR1 is SQVTM and CDR2 ANQGSEA. The CDR3 length is 15 residues. The CDR3 region is CSVDPRGASTDTQYF. The CDR3 nucleotides are TGCAGCGTTGACCCGCGGGGGGCCAGCACAGATACGCAGTATTTT.

This chain uses TRBV6-5 with TRBJ1-5; D uncertain. CDR1 MNHEY and CDR2 SVGAGI come from the germline V gene. This CDR3 has 13 amino acids. Deletions cut 6 bases from V and 5 bases from J, with 11 bases between. The CDR3 here is CASSLSDYQPQHF. In DNA, the CDR3 is TGTGCCAGCAGCCTCTCCGACTATCAGCCCCAGCATTTT.

CDR3 sequence (DNA): TGTGCCACCAGCAGAGTTATGAGCTCTGGGGCCAACGTCCTGACTTTC. Translating it yields CATSRVMSSGANVLTF. V usage is TRBV15 and J usage is TRBJ2-6; D remains ambiguous. Germline V CDR1 and CDR2: LNHNV, YYDKDF (reference sequence). This CDR3 comprises 16 residues. Trimming stripped 1 base from V and 0 bases from J, with 7 bases between.

The chain joins TRBV9 to TRBJ2-2; the D gene could be TRBD1 or TRBD2 (5 bases each). The CDR3 runs 13 residues. The germline CDR1 and CDR2 sequences are SGDLS and YYNGEE. Trimming pared 0 bases from V and 6 bases from J, leaving 6 bases between. CDR3 sequence (DNA): TGTGCCAGCAGCGTAGGAGGGGCCGGGGAGCTGTTTTTT. Protein: CASSVGGAGELFF.

The chain joins TRBV10-3 to TRBJ1-1; 8 positions agree with TRBD1. The CDR3 extends over 15 amino acids. Germline CDR1 ENHRY, CDR2 SYGVKD. V was clipped by 0 bases and J by 3 bases; unmatched bases: 3. This CDR3 reads CAISESDREYTEAFF. The DNA for the CDR3 is TGTGCCATCAGTGAGTCGGACAGGGAGTACACTGAAGCTTTCTTT.

The chain joins TRBV10-1 to TRBJ2-7; 10 positions agree with TRBD1. Germline lookup yields CDR1 WNHNN and CDR2 SYGVQD (reference sequence). Trimming removed 6 bases from V and 2 bases from J; junction bases left unmatched: 1. The CDR3 contains 13 residues. The CDR3 DNA follows: TGCGCCAGCAGCGGGACAGGGGCCTACGAGCAGTACTTC. This codes for CASSGTGAYEQYF.

CDR3 amino acids: CASSVGAVETEAFF. DNA of the CDR3: TGCGCCAGCAGCGTCGGGGCCGTAGAGACTGAAGCTTTCTTT. This sequence joins TRBV4-1 and TRBJ1-1; weak D call: TRBD1 (5 bases). CDR1 and CDR2 from the germline V gene are MGHRA and YSYEKL. The CDR3 consists of 14 residues. The germline V and J ends were trimmed by 5 bases and 5 bases, with 15 bases remaining between them.

This clone was counted only a few times. V gene TRBV19 combines with J gene TRBJ2-4; TRBD1 matches 7 bases. Germline V gene lookup returns CDR1 LNHDA and CDR2 SQIVND (reference sequence). CDR3 size: 17 residues. Germline trimming cut 5 bases from V and 0 bases from J; bases unmatched to any gene: 10. CDR3 loop: CASSEEGTAIAKNIQYF. CDR3 nucleotide sequence: TGTGCCAGTAGTGAAGAGGGGACAGCCATAGCCAAAAACATTCAGTACTTC. The full variable domain, rest sourced from reference TRBV19 and TRBJ2-4, is DGGITQSPKYLFRKEGQNVTLSCEQNLNHDAMYWYRQDPGQGLRLIYYSQIVNDFQKGDIAEGYSVSREKKESFPLTVTSAQKNPTAFYLCASSEEGTAIAKNIQYFGAGTRLSVL.

V gene TRBV2 combines with J gene TRBJ1-1; possible D gene TRBD1, 5 bases. The CDR3 spans 12 residues. V was cut by 5 bases and J by 3 bases, with 7 bases left in between. Per germline, CDR1 SNHLY and CDR2 FYNNEI. The CDR3 reads CASSWGDTEAFF. The CDR3 nucleotides read TGTGCCAGCAGTTGGGGGGACACTGAAGCTTTCTTT. Full variable domain (rest looked up from reference TRBV2 and TRBJ1-1): EPEVTQTPSHQVTQMGQEVILRCVPISNHLYFYWYRQILGQKVEFLVSFYNNEISEKSEIFDDQFSVERPDGSNFTLKIRSTKLEDSAMYFCASSWGDTEAFFGQGTRLTVV.

This clone appeared a few times. This chain joins TRBV6-1 and TRBJ1-1; no firm D call. Germline assignment: CDR1 MNHNS and CDR2 SASEGT. The CDR3 contains 10 residues. V was cut by 3 bases and J by 7 bases, with 3 bases left in between. CDR3 DNA sequence: TGTGCCAGCAGTGAGGTTGAAGCTTTCTTT. Its protein is CASSEVEAFF.

This clone was observed a handful of times. This rearrangement joins TRBV28 to TRBJ1-1; 7 nucleotides line up with TRBD1. J was trimmed by 5 bases and V by 10 bases; bases with no gene match: 4. Germline CDR1 MDHEN, CDR2 SYDVKM. The CDR3 covers 11 residues. The CDR3 here is CATSGGTEAFF. CDR3 bases: TGTGCCACCTCAGGGGGGACTGAAGCTTTCTTT.

The DNA for the CDR3 is TGTGCCAGCAGTTCCGGGACAGGGAGCCCTGGAAACACCATATATTTT. The encoded protein is CASSSGTGSPGNTIYF. The chain has TRBV6-5 and TRBJ1-3; TRBD1 aligns across 9 bases. The CDR3 sequence is 16 residues long. Germline trimming cut 4 bases from V and 2 bases from J; bases unmatched to any gene: 6. The germline gives CDR1 MNHEY, CDR2 SVGAGI.

CDR3 residues: CASSLGGRAEAFF. CDR3 nucleotides: TGTGCCAGCAGCTTAGGGGGAAGGGCTGAAGCTTTCTTT. The chain carries TRBV11-2 and TRBJ1-1; D ambiguous. Germline lookup yields CDR1 SGHAT and CDR2 FQNNGV. Trimming removed 1 base from V and 6 bases from J, with 9 bases in between. The CDR3 is made up of 13 amino acids. The whole variable domain, filled in from reference TRBV11-2 and TRBJ1-1, reads EAGVAQSPRYKIIEKRQSVAFWCNPISGHATLYWYQQILGQGPKLLIQFQNNGVVDDSQLPKDRFSAERLKGVDSTLKIQPAKLEDSAVYLCASSLGGRAEAFFGQGTRLTVV.

The gene calls are TRBV19 and TRBJ2-7; tentatively, D is TRBD1 (5 bases). Trimming removed 3 bases from V and 5 bases from J, with 17 bases in between. Germline V gene sequence: CDR1 LNHDA, CDR2 SQIVND (reference sequence). CDR3 length: 15 residues. Here the CDR3 reads CASSMQGVVVHEQYF. CDR3 nucleotides: TGTGCCAGTAGTATGCAAGGGGTTGTCGTCCACGAGCAGTACTTC.